A single sample is the source of the 31 T cell receptor beta chains below, sequenced in a study of T cell repertoires in cytomegalovirus infection. Antigens of these TCRs are unknown. TCRdb reprocessed the reads with MiXCR, giving one entry per CDR3 protein. Of approximately 730,000 distinct CDR3 sequences in the sample, around a third were seen once. The sample here was cultured PBMCs, taken from culture after CMV antigen stimulation. All receptors come from a human donor in good health (CMV status not recorded). Some clones in this sample may be carry-over from other donors' samples.

As DNA, the CDR3 is TGCAGCGTTGAAGAATTTAATCGGGACACCGGGGAGCTGTTTTTT. It specifies CSVEEFNRDTGELFF. The chain carries TRBV29-1 and TRBJ2-2, with D hard to call. V lost 0 bases to trimming and J lost 3 bases, with 11 bases between them. The CDR3 length is 15 residues. Germline V gene sequence: CDR1 SQVTM, CDR2 ANQGSEA.

V and J are TRBV20-1 and TRBJ2-1; 9 bases are shared with TRBD2. CDR3 size: 16 residues. Per germline, CDR1 DFQATT and CDR2 SNEGSKA (reference sequence). With 0 bases clipped from V and 2 bases from J, the junction kept 5 bases outside the gene matches. The CDR3 protein is CSAREPSGTAYNEQFF. CDR3 bases: TGCAGTGCTAGAGAGCCTAGCGGGACGGCCTACAATGAGCAGTTCTTC.

V and J are TRBV7-4 and TRBJ1-2, with 8 bases that match TRBD1. The V and J ends lost 4 bases and 8 bases, in that order; junction bases with no gene match: 12. From germline, CDR1 is SGHVT and CDR2 SQSDAQ. CDR3 length: 15 residues. The CDR3 reads CASSYEDREIGGYTF. The CDR3 DNA sequence: TGTGCCAGCAGCTACGAGGACAGGGAGATTGGGGGCTACACCTTC.

The rearrangement links TRBV19 to TRBJ2-4, with 7 bases identical to TRBD1. Trimming took 10 bases from V and 8 from J; bases not matched to a gene: 8. Germline V CDR1 and CDR2: LNHDA, SQIVND (reference sequence). There are 12 residues in the CDR3. The DNA for the CDR3 is TGTGCCACCTTGGACAGGCTGGACATTCAGTACTTC. Protein: CATLDRLDIQYF. Supplemented by reference TRBV19 and TRBJ2-4, the full variable domain reads DGGITQSPKYLFRKEGQNVTLSCEQNLNHDAMYWYRQDPGQGLRLIYYSQIVNDFQKGDIAEGYSVSREKKESFPLTVTSAQKNPTAFYLCATLDRLDIQYFGAGTRLSVL.

In its sample, this clonotype was seen a few times. The chain uses TRBV12-3 or TRBV12-4 and TRBJ2-1; TRBD2 might be the D (6 bases). V was trimmed by 9 bases and J by 7 bases, leaving 19 bases between them. CDR3 length: 14 amino acids. The CDR3 is CASRDSDDPNEQFF. CDR3 bases: TGTGCCAGTAGGGACTCCGACGATCCGAATGAGCAGTTCTTC.

The sample holds a few counts of this clonotype. The gene calls are TRBV6-2 or TRBV6-3 and TRBJ2-7; D call uncertain. Looked up from germline, CDR1 is MNHEY and CDR2 is SVGEGT. Trimming stripped 8 bases from V and 2 bases from J, with 10 bases between. The CDR3 is made up of 12 amino acids. In nucleotides, the CDR3 is TGTGCCAGCGAGTCAGACACCTACGAGCAGTACTTC. This codes for CASESDTYEQYF.

CDR3 sequence reads: CASSQGQSNSPLHF. CDR3 nucleotides: TGCGCCAGCAGCCAAGGACAGAGTAATTCACCCCTCCACTTT. The rearrangement links TRBV4-1 to TRBJ1-6, with a possible D match to TRBD1 (5 bases). The length of the CDR3 is 14 residues. Germline loops: CDR1 MGHRA, CDR2 YSYEKL. Deletions cut 1 base from V and 6 bases from J, with 7 bases between.

The chain links TRBV2 to TRBJ2-7; 10 positions match TRBD1. CDR3 size: 14 residues. Germline V CDR1 and CDR2: SNHLY, FYNNEI. The junction had 8 bases not matched to a gene; V was cut back by 7 bases and J by 5 bases. The CDR3 region is CASKRDRGNDEQYF. CDR3 coding DNA: TGTGCCAGCAAAAGGGACAGGGGTAACGACGAGCAGTACTTC.

This rearrangement joins TRBV7-2 to TRBJ1-2, with 11 bases identical to TRBD1. In germline, CDR1 is SGHTA, CDR2 FQGNSA. The CDR3 is 14 amino acids. J was trimmed by 7 bases and V by 5 bases; bases with no gene match: 6. As DNA, the CDR3 is TGTGCCAGCAGCCCTTCCGGACAGGGGGCTGGCTACACCTTC. Translated: CASSPSGQGAGYTF.

This clonotype occurred many times. The chain carries TRBV7-9 and TRBJ1-6; 8 bases are shared with TRBD1. Germline V gene sequence: CDR1 SEHNR, CDR2 FQNEAQ (reference sequence). With 1 base clipped from V and 7 bases from J, the junction kept 6 bases outside the gene matches. The CDR3 totals 16 residues. The CDR3 bases are TGTGCCAGCAGCTTAGTTCAGGGGGCTTTAAATTCACCCCTCCACTTT. Amino acids: CASSLVQGALNSPLHF.

For this clonotype: The junction departs from the called germline gene at one end, perhaps through a read error. This chain links TRBV5-3 with TRBJ2-3; TRBD2 is a possible D gene (6 bases). TRBV5-3 is known as an ORF, though its function is uncertain. The CDR3 is 15 residues long. CDR3 DNA sequence: TGTGCCAGCAGCTGGACGGGACTCAACACAGATACGCAGTATTTT. It translates to CASSWTGLNTDTQYF.

This clonotype was detected only a few times. The chain combines TRBV7-9 with TRBJ2-3; D is uncertain. The CDR3 length is 12 residues. V lost 5 bases and J 4 bases, leaving 7 bases between the germline ends. Per the germline V gene, CDR1 is SEHNR and CDR2 is FQNEAQ (reference sequence). CDR3 DNA sequence: TGTGCCAGCAGCCCCCACCCAGATACGCAGTATTTT. Encoded protein: CASSPHPDTQYF. Using reference TRBV7-9 and TRBJ2-3 for the parts outside the CDR3, the full variable domain is DTGVSQNPRHKITKRGQNVTFRCDPISEHNRLYWYRQTLGQGPEFLTYFQNEAQLEKSRLLSDRFSAERPKGSFSTLEIQRTEQGDSAMYLCASSPHPDTQYFGPGTRLTVL.

The chain links TRBV6-1 to TRBJ2-3; 7 nucleotides align to TRBD2. The CDR3 contains 13 residues. The germline V gene has CDR1 MNHNS and CDR2 SASEGT. V lost 6 bases, J lost 6 bases, and 6 bases stayed unmatched. The CDR3 reads CASSTRGSDTQYF. Written as DNA, the CDR3 is TGTGCCAGCAGCACGCGGGGGTCGGATACGCAGTATTTT.

The V call is TRBV5-1, the J call TRBJ1-2, with unresolved D. V was clipped by 2 bases and J by 8 bases, with 19 bases between them. Per germline, CDR1 SGHRS and CDR2 YFSETQ. The CDR3 runs 15 residues. The CDR3 is CASSFEGRQGGGYTF. In DNA form, the CDR3 reads TGCGCCAGCAGCTTTGAAGGCAGACAAGGTGGGGGCTACACCTTC.

This clonotype was detected a few times. The chain couples TRBV12-3 or TRBV12-4 to TRBJ1-4; D gene unclear. Trimming pared 7 bases from V and 6 bases from J, leaving 15 bases between. The CDR3 runs to 14 residues. This CDR3 is CASTHGRSYEKLFF. CDR3 nucleotide sequence: TGTGCCAGCACCCACGGGCGGAGCTATGAAAAACTGTTTTTT.

This clonotype was observed at least ten times. This chain joins TRBV12-3 or TRBV12-4 and TRBJ2-2; TRBD1 matches at 11 bases. The CDR3 totals 15 residues. Trimming took 3 bases from V and 4 from J; bases not matched to a gene: 1. The CDR3 DNA sequence: TGTGCCAGCAGTTTGGGGACAGGGGGCACCGGGGAGCTGTTTTTT. This encodes CASSLGTGGTGELFF.

The chain links TRBV7-2 to TRBJ2-3, with D possibly TRBD1 on 6 matching bases. This CDR3 comprises 16 residues. V lost 1 base and J lost 2, with 13 bases in between. Germline values: CDR1 SGHTA, CDR2 FQGNSA. CDR3 sequence (DNA): TGTGCCAGCAGCTTAGACCCGCGGACAGACACAGATACGCAGTATTTT. It specifies CASSLDPRTDTDTQYF.

This clonotype has just a few counts. The genes are TRBV20-1 and TRBJ1-1; a possible D gene is TRBD1 (5 bases). CDR1 is DFQATT and CDR2 is SNEGSKA in the germline V gene (reference sequence). The CDR3 is 12 amino acids. DNA for the CDR3: TGCTCAGCCGGGGGTACGGACACTGAAGCTTTCTTT. Residues: CSAGGTDTEAFF.

This clonotype was observed many times. For the CDR3, the DNA is TGTGCCAGCAACCCGGGGGCTCGGTTTTCGTATTTT. It codes for CASNPGARFSYF. This chain links TRBV7-8 with TRBJ2-3; D is tentatively TRBD1 or TRBD2 (6 bases each). Germline loops: CDR1 SGHVS, CDR2 FQNEAQ. The germline V and J ends were trimmed by 7 bases and 14 bases, with 19 bases remaining between them. This CDR3 contains 12 residues.

This chain uses TRBV20-1 with TRBJ2-5; the match to TRBD2 covers 16 bases. CDR1 and CDR2 from the germline V gene are DFQATT and SNEGSKA (reference sequence). The ends lost 4 bases at V and 5 bases at J; junction bases unmatched: 1. The CDR3 totals 14 residues. CDR3 amino acids: CSAMGLAGGETQYF. Written as DNA, the CDR3 is TGCAGTGCTATGGGACTAGCGGGAGGGGAGACCCAGTACTTC.

This clonotype was found once. The gene calls are TRBV29-1 and TRBJ2-4, with TRBD2 matching 9 bases. Germline V lookup: CDR1 SQVTM, CDR2 ANQGSEA. V trimming: 6 bases; J trimming: 8 bases; junction bases outside the gene matches: 5. This CDR3 has 12 amino acids. The CDR3 DNA sequence: TGCAGCGTGGATAGCGGGAGCGACATTCAGTACTTC. This codes for CSVDSGSDIQYF.

This clonotype was seen a handful of times. J is TRBJ2-2 and V is TRBV7-2, with D perhaps matching TRBD1 (5 bases). The CDR3 has 14 amino acids. Per the germline V gene, CDR1 is SGHTA and CDR2 is FQGNSA. Trimming stripped 1 base from V and 8 bases from J, with 11 bases between. The CDR3 nucleotides are TGTGCCAGCAGCTTAGGGGGCCCGCGGGGGGAGCTGTTTTTT. The encoded protein is CASSLGGPRGELFF.

For this clonotype: This could be a read error, since a much larger clone is one nucleotide away. The chain carries TRBV7-8 and TRBJ1-2; no firm D call. Germline V gives CDR1 SGHVS, CDR2 FQNEAQ. CDR3 length: 14 amino acids. Trimming stripped 5 bases from V and 3 bases from J, with 13 bases between. CDR3 amino acids: CASSPDGCHYGYTF. In nucleotides, the CDR3 is TGTGCCAGCAGCCCGGACGGCTGCCACTATGGCTACACCTTC.

A few counts support this clonotype. The DNA for the CDR3 is TGTGCCAGCAGCCCGTTGGGGGGGGGCGTGGAAGATACGCAGTATTTT. It is translated as CASSPLGGGVEDTQYF. J is TRBJ2-3 and V is TRBV28; a weak D match, TRBD2 (7 bases). This CDR3 contains 16 residues. CDR1 is MDHEN and CDR2 is SYDVKM in the germline V gene. V lost 6 bases, J lost 5 bases, and 21 bases lay in between. Full variable domain (missing parts from reference TRBV28 and TRBJ2-3): DVKVTQSSRYLVKRTGEKVFLECVQDMDHENMFWYRQDPGLGLRLIYFSYDVKMKEKGDIPEGYSVSREKKERFSLILESASTNQTSMYLCASSPLGGGVEDTQYFGPGTRLTVL.

CDR3 amino acids: CASSLARAGQGVHEQYF. CDR3 DNA sequence: TGCGCCAGCAGCTTGGCTAGGGCAGGACAGGGAGTCCACGAGCAGTACTTC. The V call is TRBV5-1, the J call TRBJ2-7; 8 nucleotides align to TRBD1. V lost 0 bases to trimming and J lost 5 bases; unmatched junction nucleotides: 13. CDR1 is SGHRS, CDR2 YFSETQ, per germline. The CDR3 totals 17 residues.

J is TRBJ2-5 and V is TRBV12-3 or TRBV12-4, with a weak D call TRBD1 (6 bases). V lost 10 bases, J lost 2 bases, and 14 bases lay in between. The CDR3 consists of 13 residues. CDR3 amino acids: CATSPGVQETQYF. CDR3 DNA sequence: TGTGCCACCTCACCAGGGGTACAAGAGACCCAGTACTTC.

This clonotype came up a few times. The V gene is TRBV7-2, the J gene TRBJ2-5; D is ambiguous. V was trimmed by 2 bases and J by 5 bases, leaving 15 bases between them. This CDR3 has 15 amino acids. From germline, CDR1 is SGHTA and CDR2 FQGNSA. The CDR3 spells CASSLSGWLRETQYF. CDR3 nucleotides: TGTGCCAGCAGCTTATCCGGTTGGTTGAGGGAGACCCAGTACTTC.

The chain combines TRBV12-3 or TRBV12-4 with TRBJ2-1; D remains unclear. V lost 3 bases to trimming and J lost 5 bases, with 8 bases between them. The length of the CDR3 is 13 residues. The CDR3 is CASSFPQNNEQFF. CDR3 nucleotides: TGTGCCAGCAGTTTTCCCCAGAACAATGAGCAGTTCTTC.

The rearrangement uses TRBV6-1 and TRBJ2-1, with a weak D call TRBD2 (6 bases). Germline lookup yields CDR1 MNHNS and CDR2 SASEGT. Trimming cost V 2 bases and J 5 bases, with 16 bases left between them. The length of the CDR3 is 16 residues. DNA of the CDR3: TGTGCCAGCAGTGAAAGGTTGGGACTCCAAAACAATGAGCAGTTCTTC. Residues: CASSERLGLQNNEQFF.

V gene TRBV7-9 combines with J gene TRBJ2-7, with D possibly being TRBD1 or TRBD2 (5 bases each). The germline V gene has CDR1 SEHNR and CDR2 FQNEAQ (reference sequence). The CDR3 runs 13 residues. V was shortened by 1 base and J by 6 bases, with 10 bases between the two germline ends. The CDR3 loop reads CASSLELGVEQYF. CDR3 sequence (DNA): TGTGCCAGCAGCTTAGAATTGGGGGTCGAGCAGTACTTC.

This clonotype was counted ten times or more. This sequence joins TRBV7-2 and TRBJ2-7; 7 bases align to TRBD1. With V trimmed by 7 bases and J by 0 bases, 12 bases remained unmatched. The length of the CDR3 is 16 residues. The germline gives CDR1 SGHTA, CDR2 FQGNSA. CDR3 DNA: TGTGCCAGCACCCTTGTAGGGGGCCGGAGCTCCTACGAGCAGTACTTC. Protein product: CASTLVGGRSSYEQYF. Variable domain in full (rest from reference TRBV7-2 and TRBJ2-7): GAGVSQSPSNKVTEKGKDVELRCDPISGHTALYWYRQSLGQGLEFLIYFQGNSAPDKSGLPSDRFSAERTGGSVSTLTIQRTQQEDSAVYLCASTLVGGRSSYEQYFGPGTRLTVT.